This is a list of T cell receptor beta chains from one sample in a study of early T cells in non-severe SARS-CoV-2 infection. TCRdb re-called the 5' RACE reads through MiXCR, storing one row per CDR3 protein. The data hold 50,000 to 75,000 distinct CDR3 sequences, with around 12% observed a single time. This material consisted of whole blood, taken at baseline. The origin of the receptors is an adult who was a healthcare worker with PCR-confirmed SARS-CoV-2 infection or an uninfected control (not recorded which). The donor label of this sample is uncertain. CDR3s include the opening cysteine and the closing phenylalanine or tryptophan. Fields, in order: clone size, J gene, D gene, V gene, CDR3 protein, CDR3 DNA. The D gene is left open where the match is weak. Size is stated for part of the rows, as once, few or many counts, or as a class when the clone is expanded.

. | TRBJ2-2 | . | TRBV9 | CASRPPGVTGELFF | TGTGCCAGCAGACCCCCTGGGGTCACCGGGGAGCTGTTTTTT
many | TRBJ1-2 | . | TRBV6-5 | CASSSRHGSGYTF | TGTGCCAGCAGTTCCCGACACGGTTCGGGCTACACCTTC
few | TRBJ1-1 | TRBD1 | TRBV12-3/TRBV12-4 | CASSLLQGAHTEAFF | TGTGCCAGCAGTTTATTACAGGGGGCGCACACTGAAGCTTTCTTT
. | TRBJ2-1 | . | TRBV25-1 | CASSEHSLVLYNEQFF | TGTGCCAGCAGTGAACACTCACTGGTCTTGTACAATGAGCAGTTCTTC
few | TRBJ1-3 | . | TRBV6-1 | CASSTQPASGNTIYF | TGTGCCAGCAGTACCCAGCCTGCCTCTGGAAACACCATATATTTT
few | TRBJ1-1 | . | TRBV30 | CAWTQGRGSTEAFF | TGTGCCTGGACCCAGGGGAGAGGATCGACTGAAGCTTTCTTT
. | TRBJ2-5 | TRBD1 | TRBV5-1 | CASSSQGAPQETQYF | TGCGCCAGCAGCTCACAGGGGGCGCCCCAAGAGACCCAGTACTTC
many | TRBJ2-5 | . | TRBV3-1 | CASSQPTRNQETQYF | TGTGCCAGCAGCCAACCTACTAGGAACCAAGAGACCCAGTACTTC
many | TRBJ2-2 | TRBD1 | TRBV7-7 | CASSTRQGPTGELFF | TGTGCCAGCAGCACCCGACAGGGTCCCACCGGGGAGCTGTTTTTT
. | TRBJ2-1 | TRBD2 | TRBV5-5 | CASSLGAGVFDEQFF | TGTGCCAGCAGCTTGGGAGCGGGGGTCTTCGATGAGCAGTTCTTC
. | TRBJ2-3 | . | TRBV19 | CASSIGAGSSTDTQYF | TGTGCCAGTAGTATAGGGGCCGGGTCTAGCACAGATACGCAGTATTTT
many | TRBJ2-2 | TRBD1 | TRBV5-1 | CASRRSGTENTGELFF | TGCGCCAGCAGACGCTCCGGGACAGAGAACACCGGGGAGCTGTTTTTT
many | TRBJ1-1 | TRBD1 | TRBV20-1 | CSTGGTEAFF | TGCAGTACAGGGGGCACTGAAGCTTTCTTT
. | TRBJ2-3 | . | TRBV27 | CASSLARGFGTDTQYF | TGTGCCAGCAGTTTAGCCAGGGGATTTGGAACAGATACGCAGTATTTT
. | TRBJ1-1 | . | TRBV12-3/TRBV12-4 | CASSPRTTEAFF | TGTGCCAGCAGCCCGCGGACCACTGAAGCTTTCTTT
. | TRBJ1-2 | TRBD1 | TRBV5-1 | CASSPLTGGDGYTF | TGCGCCAGCAGCCCACTTACAGGGGGTGATGGCTACACCTTC
many | TRBJ2-3 | TRBD1 | TRBV7-9 | CASSPRRSLDRGQIRSTDTQYF | TGTGCCAGCAGCCCACGAAGAAGTCTAGACAGGGGACAGATTAGGAGCACAGATACGCAGTATTTT
. | TRBJ2-5 | TRBD2 | TRBV9 | CASSAGTIQETQYF | TGTGCCAGCAGCGCTGGGACTATCCAAGAGACCCAGTACTTC
few | TRBJ2-2 | . | TRBV11-2 | CASSLRRFTGELFF | TGTGCCAGCAGCTTAAGGCGGTTCACTGGGGAGCTGTTTTTT
. | TRBJ2-5 | TRBD2 | TRBV12-3/TRBV12-4 | CASSTGTSRPRETQYF | TGTGCCAGCAGTACCGGGACTAGCCGTCCCCGAGAGACCCAGTACTTC
few | TRBJ2-3 | TRBD2 | TRBV7-6 | CASSSRTVYGGASDTQYF | TGTGCCAGCAGCTCAAGGACCGTATACGGGGGGGCATCAGATACGCAGTATTTT
many | TRBJ1-2 | TRBD1 | TRBV10-3 | CAIRPGQNYGYTF | TGTGCCATCAGACCGGGACAGAACTATGGCTACACCTTC
. | TRBJ2-3 | . | TRBV6-5 | CASSPRSLGDTQYF | TGTGCCAGCAGCCCCCGGTCCCTGGGAGATACGCAGTATTTT
. | TRBJ1-2 | . | TRBV7-8 | CASSLGGSPYGYTF | TGTGCCAGCAGCTTAGGTGGCAGTCCCTATGGCTACACCTTC
few | TRBJ1-1 | . | TRBV12-3/TRBV12-4 | CASSANRGREAFF | TGTGCCAGCAGTGCGAATAGGGGACGTGAAGCTTTCTTT
many | TRBJ2-1 | . | TRBV12-3/TRBV12-4 | CASSLSRGSEQFF | TGTGCCAGCAGTTTGTCCAGGGGTAGTGAGCAGTTCTTC
many | TRBJ2-1 | . | TRBV4-2 | CASSQDSASPNEQFF | TGTGCCAGCAGCCAAGATAGTGCAAGTCCCAATGAGCAGTTCTTC
. | TRBJ2-3 | . | TRBV6-5 | CASSYSGRIDTDTQYF | TGTGCCAGCAGTTACTCGGGCAGAATCGACACAGATACGCAGTATTTT
few | TRBJ1-1 | . | TRBV2 | CASSGQKNTEAFF | TGTGCCAGCAGTGGACAGAAGAACACTGAAGCTTTCTTT
few | TRBJ2-1 | . | TRBV12-3/TRBV12-4 | CASSLGTAYNEQFF | TGTGCCAGCAGTTTAGGGACAGCCTACAATGAGCAGTTCTTC
. | TRBJ2-6 | TRBD1 | TRBV7-2 | CASSQRQGTGANVLTF | TGTGCCAGCAGCCAAAGACAGGGGACCGGGGCCAACGTCCTGACTTTC
few | TRBJ1-2 | TRBD1 | TRBV20-1 | CSARPPGQGAPGYTF | TGCAGTGCTAGACCCCCGGGACAGGGGGCGCCTGGCTACACCTTC
few | TRBJ1-1 | . | TRBV12-3/TRBV12-4 | CASSYLGTEAFF | TGTGCCAGCAGTTATTTGGGTACTGAAGCTTTCTTT
. | TRBJ1-1 | . | TRBV6-2/TRBV6-3 | CASSYSTVNTEAFF | TGTGCCAGCAGTTACTCCACAGTGAACACTGAAGCTTTCTTT
. | TRBJ2-3 | . | TRBV6-2/TRBV6-3 | CASSYPDTQYF | TGTGCCAGCAGTTATCCAGATACGCAGTATTTT
. | TRBJ1-2 | . | TRBV4-1 | CASSQVDVQGKRTF | TGCGCCAGCAGCCAAGTAGATGTTCAGGGGAAACGCACCTTC
. | TRBJ2-3 | . | TRBV5-1 | CASSEASSTDTRYF | TGCGCCAGCAGCGAGGCATCTAGCACAGATACGCGGTATTTT
many | TRBJ2-3 | . | TRBV20-1 | CSASGGGSGADTQYF | TGCAGTGCTAGCGGGGGAGGTTCGGGCGCAGATACGCAGTATTTT
. | TRBJ1-4 | . | TRBV19 | CASSTTWGNEKLFF | TGTGCCAGTAGTACCACCTGGGGTAATGAAAAACTGTTTTTT
. | TRBJ2-5 | TRBD1 | TRBV11-2 | CASSFSPDREETQYF | TGTGCCAGCAGCTTCTCACCCGACAGGGAAGAGACCCAGTACTTC
. | TRBJ2-1 | TRBD2 | TRBV7-2 | CASSLVHTTSGLTYNEQFF | TGTGCCAGCAGCTTAGTACATACAACTAGCGGACTTACCTACAATGAGCAGTTCTTC
few | TRBJ2-5 | TRBD2 | TRBV7-9 | CASSLTSGGPYQETQYF | TGTGCCAGCAGCTTGACTAGCGGGGGGCCATACCAAGAGACCCAGTACTTC